This T cell receptor beta chain comes out of a study of blood T cell repertoires in COVID-19. V was clipped by 3 bases and J by 1 base; unmatched bases: 5. Germline V gives CDR1 SGHDT, CDR2 YYEEEE. The CDR3 contains 15 residues. The participants were between roughly 18 and 100 years old and came from about two dozen US areas. Among Cohort 3 donors, those recovered had two negative PCRs, clearance, or symptom resolution. Methods used by the authors: Estimation of nucleated cell counts was performed using reference gene primer amplification. The repertoire was sequenced with immunoSEQ multiplex PCR; TCRdb's copy has only in-frame clones and lacks some. The V and J calls and the clone size are those of that table, but D and trimming were determined from the DNA. The sample consists of fewer than 350,000 clones, around 90% of them appearing once.

Sequencing was carried out using PBMCs or T cells enriched from blood (not recorded which). The receptor was isolated from a woman aged 40 to 50 who had recovered from COVID-19. The J gene is TRBJ1-1, the V gene TRBV5-6; TRBD1 agrees at 8 bases. The CDR3 spells CASSWTGYQNTEAFF. The CDR3 DNA reads as TGTGCCAGCAGCTGGACAGGGTATCAGAACACTGAAGCTTTCTTT.